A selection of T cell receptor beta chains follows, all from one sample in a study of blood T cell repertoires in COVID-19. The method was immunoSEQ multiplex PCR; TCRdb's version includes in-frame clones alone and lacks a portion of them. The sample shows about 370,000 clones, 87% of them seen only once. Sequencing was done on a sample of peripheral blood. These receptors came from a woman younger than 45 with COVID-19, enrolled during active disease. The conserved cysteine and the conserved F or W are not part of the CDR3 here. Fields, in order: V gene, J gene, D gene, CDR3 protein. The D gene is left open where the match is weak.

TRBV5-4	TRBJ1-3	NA	ASSLGGFSGNTIY
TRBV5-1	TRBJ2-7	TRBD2	ASSTYSGTVEQY
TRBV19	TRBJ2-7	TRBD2	ASSMGLAGSYEQY
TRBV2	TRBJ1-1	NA	ASRGLNTEAF
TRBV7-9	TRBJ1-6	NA	AGSGVGSPLH
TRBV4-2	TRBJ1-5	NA	ASSPGQPGSNQPQH
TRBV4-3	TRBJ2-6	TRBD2	ASSQALAGGLGANVLT
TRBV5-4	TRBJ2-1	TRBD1	ASTLIDRGSNEQF
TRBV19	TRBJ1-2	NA	ASSISGLAYGYT
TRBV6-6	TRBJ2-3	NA	ASSPLMSGPTDTQY
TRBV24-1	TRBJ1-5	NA	ATTTGNQPQH